Listed below are T cell receptor beta chains from one sample, sequenced in a study of identical twins. TCRdb re-analysed the 5' RACE reads in MiXCR, keeping a single row per CDR3 protein. This table holds about 890,000 distinct CDR3 sequences, over 9% found once. The sample also formed part of further work on yellow fever vaccine responses in identical twins.

The sequenced material came from PBMCs. The source of these receptors is a woman under 30 in good health. Each CDR3 is given with its conserved first and last residue. A D gene is named only where the DNA matches it firmly. A clone size is listed for some rows: how often the clone was seen (once, few, many), or a class if it is expanded.

J,D,V,length,size,DNA,CDR3
TRBJ2-3,.,TRBV2,16,few,TGTGCCAGCGGGCGAGACACCAGCTCTAGCACAGATACGCAGTATTTT,CASGRDTSSSTDTQYF
TRBJ2-5,.,TRBV11-1,18,.,TGTGCCAGCAGCTTAAATTTGCTGTCGGGTTTCCCACAAGAGACCCAGTACTTC,CASSLNLLSGFPQETQYF
TRBJ2-7,TRBD1,TRBV5-1,15,.,TGCGCCAGCAGCCGAGACCGGGACAGGGGTTACGAGCAGTACTTC,CASSRDRDRGYEQYF
TRBJ1-3,.,TRBV12-3/TRBV12-4,14,few,TGTGCCAGCAGTTTGACCTTCTCTGGAAACACCATATATTTT,CASSLTFSGNTIYF
TRBJ2-3,.,TRBV4-1,15,.,TGCGCCAGCAGCCAAGATGGTACCGGCACAGATACGCAGTATTTT,CASSQDGTGTDTQYF
TRBJ2-1,TRBD2,TRBV6-1,15,.,TGTGCCAGCAGTACACTAGCGGTTACCTACAATGAGCAGTTCTTC,CASSTLAVTYNEQFF
TRBJ2-1,.,TRBV28,15,few,TGTGCCAGCAGTTTTCGTCAGGGTACCTACAATGAGCAGTTCTTC,CASSFRQGTYNEQFF
TRBJ2-1,TRBD2,TRBV24-1,15,.,TGTGCCACCAGTGACCCGCGGGAGTTAGGTATTGAGCAGTTCTTC,CATSDPRELGIEQFF
TRBJ1-1,.,TRBV29-1,10,few,TGCAGCGTAGGACCAGGGGAAGCTTTCTTT,CSVGPGEAFF
TRBJ2-5,TRBD2,TRBV7-7,15,many,TGTGCCAGCAGTTTAGGCGGGGGTTCCCAAGAGACCCAGTACTTC,CASSLGGGSQETQYF
TRBJ2-3,TRBD2,TRBV5-1,16,many,TGCGCCAGCAGCTTACTAGCGGCTACTAGCACAGATACGCAGTATTTT,CASSLLAATSTDTQYF
TRBJ2-2,TRBD2,TRBV27,17,many,TGTGCCAGCAGTCCACTACCGGGACTAGGTTACACCGGGGAGCTGTTTTTT,CASSPLPGLGYTGELFF
TRBJ2-7,.,TRBV6-5,11,few,TGTGCCAGCAGTTACGCCCACGAGCAGTACTTC,CASSYAHEQYF
TRBJ2-3,.,TRBV7-9,16,.,TGTGCCAGCAGCTTATTATCCTTCGTATCCGCAGATACGCAGTATTTT,CASSLLSFVSADTQYF
TRBJ2-7,TRBD2,TRBV20-1,14,few,TGCAGTGCCGCCATGGGGACTAGCGGGTACGAGCAGTACTTC,CSAAMGTSGYEQYF